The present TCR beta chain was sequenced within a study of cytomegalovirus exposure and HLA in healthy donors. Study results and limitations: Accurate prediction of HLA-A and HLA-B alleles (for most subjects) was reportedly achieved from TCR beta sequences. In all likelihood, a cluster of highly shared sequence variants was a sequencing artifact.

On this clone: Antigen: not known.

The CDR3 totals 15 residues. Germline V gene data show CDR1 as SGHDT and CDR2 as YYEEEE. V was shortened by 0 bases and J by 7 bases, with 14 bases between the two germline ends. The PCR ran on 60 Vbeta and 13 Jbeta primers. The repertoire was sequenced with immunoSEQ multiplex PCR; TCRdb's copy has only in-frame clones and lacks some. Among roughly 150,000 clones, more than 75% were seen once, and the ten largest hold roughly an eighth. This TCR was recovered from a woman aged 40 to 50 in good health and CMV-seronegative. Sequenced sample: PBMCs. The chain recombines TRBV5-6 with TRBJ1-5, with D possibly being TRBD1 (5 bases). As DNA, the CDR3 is TGTGCCAGCAGCTTGGGGGGCATAGGAAGACAGCCCCAGCATTTT. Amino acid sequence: CASSLGGIGRQPQHF. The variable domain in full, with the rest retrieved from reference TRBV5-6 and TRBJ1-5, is DAGVTQSPTHLIKTRGQQVTLRCSPKSGHDTVSWYQQALGQGPQFIFQYYEEEERQRGNFPDRFSGHQFPNYSSELNVNALLLGDSALYLCASSLGGIGRQPQHFGDGTRLSIL.